This note documents a single T cell receptor (beta chain) sequence. Profiled with immunoSEQ multiplex PCR; TCRdb holds only in-frame clones, not every one. Of more than 50,000 clones in the sample, roughly 90% were seen once. The data derive from a study of OX40 agonist ivuxolimab in advanced cancers. This CDR3 contains 16 residues. Trimming stripped 6 bases from V and 4 bases from J, with 19 bases between. The V gene's germline CDR1 is MNHNY and CDR2 SVGAGI (reference sequence). The genes are TRBV6-6 and TRBJ2-1, with D possibly being TRBD2 (6 bases). The specimen comprised CD4+ or CD8+ T cells sorted from blood, sampled in a trial of the OX40 agonist ivuxolimab. The sequence derives from an adult with an advanced solid tumor such as melanoma, head and neck, liver or kidney cancer. The chain's CDR3 is CASSSPLATRYNEQFF. CDR3 in DNA: TGTGCCAGCAGCTCCCCTCTAGCGACCAGGTACAATGAGCAGTTCTTC.